The text below deals with one T cell receptor beta chain. Other DNA sequences in the sample encode the same CDR3. The data were produced by immunoSEQ multiplex PCR, yet TCRdb's version contains in-frame clones alone and is incomplete. The table has 2 million to 2.5 million clones, approximately 96% seen once. Trimming took 6 bases from V and 5 from J, leaving 7 bases between them. Germline V gene data show CDR1 as KGHSH and CDR2 as LQKENI. This CDR3 contains 11 residues. This record belongs to a study of shared clonotypes between healthy human individuals. The receptor was isolated from a young man in good health. Sequencing input: naive CD4+ T cells sorted from blood. Specified subset: CD45RA+ positively selected. This chain joins TRBV18 and TRBJ2-5; D might be TRBD2 (5 bases). The CDR3 sequence is CASSPGETQYF. The CDR3 coding sequence is TGTGCCAGCTCCCCGGGGGAGACCCAGTACTTC.